The text below deals with one T cell receptor (beta chain). Its binding antigen is unknown. No much larger clone exists at a distance of one base, and base qualities are not known. The data originate from a study of shared clonotypes between healthy human individuals (dated by TCRdb to 2020 to 2021). Study-wide context: The cohort comprised a couple of women and a few men aged 18 to 49 years. To estimate repertoire size and how much clonotypes are shared between individuals, the study performed deep sequencing of blood TCR repertoires from a handful of healthy adults. To increase sequencing depth and limit assay-specific biases, TCR repertoire library preparation and sequencing were carried out by different laboratories using diverse techniques. Between about 0.94 and 8.9 billion PBMCs per donor were obtained by leukapheresis. Per donor, three plates each were used for CD4 naive and CD4 memory, two for CD8 naive, and one for CD8 memory.

V ends up 1 base short and J 6 bases short, with an unmatched junction base count of 9. Based on the germline V gene (reference sequence), the CDR1 and CDR2 sequences are SGHNT and YYREEE. Its CDR3 holds 18 amino acids, cysteine through phenylalanine. Only the CDR3 region is kept as DNA, spanning 54 bases read in frame from base 1. The donors were healthy, HIV-negative adults who had no recently reported acute infections or vaccinations. Every donor was a Caucasian adult residing in Nashville, Tennessee, USA. CD4+ T cells were enriched through magnetic negative selection, after which naive cells were positively selected on CD45RA and the remaining negative fraction served as the memory subset. After blood collection by leukapheresis, PBMCs were isolated using Ficoll-Histopaque density gradient centrifugation and then cryopreserved in the vapor phase of liquid nitrogen. Analytical flow cytometry was used to check the purity and quantity of each magnetically sorted T cell population. From each sorted fraction, genomic DNA was isolated and quantified by UV absorbance on a Nanodrop 2000c.

Overall study outcomes, separate from this receptor: Compared with non-shared clonotypes, clonotypes shared by all four sorted-subset donors had higher generation probabilities. Based on pairwise subsampling, the degree of clonotype sharing among donors was expected to be affected by sequencing depth. Sampling was restricted to blood, and TCR repertoires in tissue are likely to differ from TCR repertoires in blood. Rarefaction of sorted-subset datasets indicated incomplete sequencing despite the large sequencing depth. Naive subsets generally had larger estimated clonotype richness than memory subsets. When a handful of donors were compared, the shared fraction of clonotypes was 5% to 6.5% for naive CD4, around 3.6% for naive CD8, roughly 2.3% for memory CD4, and 0.35% to 0.4% for memory CD8. The small number of donors limited the genetic and exposure-history diversity represented.

Using the deep immunoSEQ assay, multiplex PCR amplified TCR CDR3 regions from genomic DNA. Extracted genomic DNA from each cell subset was distributed evenly across all wells of several immunoSEQ 96-well plates, and each plate was treated as a replicate. For sorted subsets, around 200 ng genomic DNA, equal to 25,000 to 35,000 T cell genomes, was loaded into each replicate PCR. Purified libraries were quantified with a Qubit 3.0 fluorometer, sized on a Bioanalyzer 2100, and re-quantified with the KAPA Library Quantification kit. A separate single-read 150-cycle Illumina NextSeq 550 flow cell was used to sequence each immunoSEQ 96-well plate. In the original analysis: Because the immunoSEQ output held only junctional sequences and lacked quality scores, the filtering could not match the filtering applied to full-length reads. To assign V/J genes and CDR3, sequences were annotated using PyIR, a Python wrapper for IgBLAST v1.9, with IMGT germline references. Reads with weak V/J assignments (E-value above 1e-6), missing CDR3, stop codons, out-of-frame junctions, or ambiguous translated residues were removed. V3J clonotypes were defined as sequences sharing the same inferred V gene, J gene, and CDR3 amino acid sequence. The percentage overlap between two repertoires was calculated by dividing the number of shared unique clonotypes by the size of the smaller repertoire. Three approaches were used to assess repertoire richness: RTK rarefaction, the Chao1 estimator, and Recon v2.1 estimates of unobserved clonotypes. Generation probabilities were computed with OLGA for all TCRbeta clonotypes obtained by the gDNA method from a few donors. What TCRdb holds here is the immuneACCESS table cut down to in-frame rearrangements. Part of the clones is not present; checked against another copy, under half of the missing clones reflect an unresolved V gene, and the others are unexplained. D and trimming were read from the DNA, whereas the V and J calls and clone size are those reported in that table. The sample includes 600,000 to 700,000 clones, with 60% to 75% observed a single time. The leading ten clones occupy 1.5% to 2% of the sample.

The sequenced sample consisted of memory CD4+ T cells sorted from blood. Interpreted using the paper, the cell subset or site label stands for: CD45RA-negative fraction. Here the chain combines TRBV5-4 and TRBJ2-3, with TRBD2 matching 15 junction bases. The receptor was isolated from a woman in her twenties or thirties in good health. The DNA sequence reads TGTGCCAGCAGCTTGCCCCGGGGACTAGCGGGAGGAGGGGATACGCAGTATTTT. This codes for CASSLPRGLAGGGDTQYF.